This entry lists 26 T cell receptor beta chains sequenced from one sample in a study of T cells in Graves' hyperthyroidism and ophthalmopathy. Researchers took RNA transcripts and amplified the TCR beta CDR3 regions from them. HTBI primers drove first-round RT-PCR of the TCR CDR3. TCRdb re-called the multiplex PCR reads through MiXCR, storing one row per CDR3 protein. This table holds over 45,000 distinct CDR3 sequences, approximately 50% found once. The source material was peripheral blood or thyroid tissue (not recorded which). These receptors originate from a woman aged 45-60 years with Graves' hyperthyroidism.

V is TRBV7-1 and J is TRBJ1-2, with no clear D. TRBV7-1 is designated an ORF whose function remains uncertain. V dropped 6 bases and J dropped 0 bases, with 11 bases sitting between them. The CDR3 runs 14 residues. CDR3 coding DNA: TGTGCCAGCAGTCGGGCAGGAGCTAACTATGGCTACACCTTC. Translation: CASSRAGANYGYTF.

About this clonotype itself: A read error may produce the germline difference seen at one junction end. The chain links TRBV28 to TRBJ1-5; the D is unclear. The germline V gene has CDR1 MDHEN and CDR2 SYDVKM. CDR3 length: 14 residues. The DNA for the CDR3 is TGTGCCAGCAGCTGGATTTCCAGCAGTCAGCCCCAGCATTTT. Amino acid sequence: CASSWISSSQPQHF.

This clonotype was detected only once. Relative to the germline gene, one junction end is altered; a read error may explain this. V is TRBV5-1 and J is TRBJ2-5; 10 nucleotides agree with TRBD1. CDR1 is SGHRS and CDR2 is YFSETQ in the germline V gene. The CDR3 contains 15 residues. CDR3 region: CASSFSTGGGETQYF. Written as DNA, the CDR3 is TGTGCCAGCAGCTTCTCGACAGGGGGCGGTGAGACCCAGTACTTC.

This clonotype was observed at least ten times. The V and J genes are TRBV20-1 and TRBJ1-6; D not resolved. V was clipped by 1 base and J by 4 bases, with 8 bases between them. CDR1 and CDR2 from the germline V gene are DFQATT and SNEGSKA (reference sequence). This CDR3 has 14 residues. Written as DNA, the CDR3 is TGCAGTGCTAGAGTGGGGATGTATAATTCACCCCTCCACTTT. It specifies CSARVGMYNSPLHF.

The chain uses TRBV7-6 and TRBJ2-2; 7 bases are shared with TRBD1. The CDR3 has 15 residues. V shed 6 bases and J 4 bases; nucleotides not matched to a gene: 8. Germline assignment: CDR1 SGHVS and CDR2 FNYEAQ. CDR3 in amino acids: CASSLQGELTGELFF. CDR3 DNA sequence: TGTGCCAGCAGTCTGCAGGGGGAGCTCACCGGGGAGCTGTTTTTT.

J is TRBJ2-2 and V is TRBV2, with D perhaps matching TRBD2 (6 bases). The germline gives CDR1 SNHLY, CDR2 FYNNEI. V was trimmed by 10 bases and J by 5 bases, leaving 14 bases between them. CDR3 size: 13 residues. The CDR3 spells CAITEAGTGELFF. CDR3 nucleotides: TGTGCCATAACGGAGGCGGGAACCGGGGAGCTGTTTTTT.

For this clonotype: The germline gene is not matched at one end of the junction; a read error may be the cause. The CDR3 DNA sequence: TGTGCTAGCAGCCATCAAACCGGGGAGCTGTTATTT. This translates into CASSHQTGELLF. The chain combines TRBV4-2 with TRBJ2-2; tentative D call: TRBD2 (5 bases). Germline V gene data show CDR1 as LGHNA and CDR2 as YNFKEQ. CDR3 length equals 12 residues.

This clonotype was observed many times. The genes are TRBV20-1 and TRBJ2-3, with D tentatively TRBD2 (6 bases). Per the germline V gene, CDR1 is DFQATT and CDR2 is SNEGSKA (reference sequence). This CDR3 has 15 amino acids. Trimming left V 0 bases short and J 0 bases short, with 10 bases between. DNA of the CDR3: TGCAGTGCTAGAGATCTAGCGACTAGCACAGATACGCAGTATTTT. It is translated as CSARDLATSTDTQYF.

Regarding this clonotype: This may be a read error: a much more frequent sequence differs by one nucleotide. The V call is TRBV10-3, the J call TRBJ1-5; D uncertain. V lost 5 bases to trimming and J lost 4 bases, with 9 bases between them. CDR1 and CDR2 from the germline V gene are ENHRY and SYGVKD. CDR3 size: 13 residues. The CDR3 spells CAISLWSNQPQHF. CDR3 sequence (DNA): TGTGCCATCAGTTTATGGAGTAATCAGCCCCAGCATTTT.

Regarding this clonotype: The junction departs from the called germline gene at one end, perhaps through a read error. The chain employs TRBV7-2 and TRBJ2-6; D may be TRBD1 (6 bases). This CDR3 is 13 amino acids long. Germline V gene data show CDR1 as SGHTA and CDR2 as FQGNSA. CDR3 nucleotides: TGTGCCAGCGGCGTCGGACAGCTTGACGTCCTGACCTTC. Encoded protein: CASGVGQLDVLTF. Together with reference TRBV7-2 and TRBJ2-6, the CDR3 gives the full variable domain: GAGVSQSPSNKVTEKGKDVELRCDPISGHTALYWYRQSLGQGLEFLIYFQGNSAPDKSGLPSDRFSAERTGGSVSTLTIQRTQQEDSAVYLCASGVGQLDVLTFGAGSRLTVL.

This clonotype was found many times. V is TRBV6-6 and J is TRBJ1-2; D remains ambiguous. Trimming removed 0 bases from V and 5 bases from J, with 10 bases in between. The germline V gene encodes CDR1 MNHNY and CDR2 SVGAGI (reference sequence). This CDR3 is 14 amino acids long. CDR3 loop: CASSYSPEPYGYTF. CDR3 nucleotides: TGTGCCAGCAGTTACTCGCCGGAACCTTATGGCTACACCTTC.

V usage is TRBV6-5 and J usage is TRBJ2-5, with TRBD2 identical over 15 bases. The CDR3 consists of 16 residues. The J segment lost 4 bases and the V segment lost 5 bases, leaving 5 bases of the junction unmatched. From germline, CDR1 is MNHEY and CDR2 SVGAGI. The CDR3 loop reads CASSTGLAGGRETQYF. In nucleotides, the CDR3 is TGTGCCAGCAGTACCGGACTAGCGGGAGGGCGAGAGACCCAGTACTTC.

This clonotype counts as medium-sized. The rearrangement joins TRBV19 to TRBJ1-5, with TRBD1 as a possible D gene (5 bases). From germline, CDR1 is LNHDA and CDR2 SQIVND (reference sequence). Trimming stripped 3 bases from V and 9 bases from J, with 9 bases between. The CDR3 is made up of 12 amino acids. This CDR3 is CASSMAGRPQHF. The CDR3 DNA follows: TGTGCCAGTAGTATGGCGGGGCGGCCCCAGCATTTT.

This clonotype has at least ten counts. The J gene is TRBJ1-4, the V gene TRBV20-1; a weak D match, TRBD1 (6 bases). Per the germline V gene, CDR1 is DFQATT and CDR2 is SNEGSKA (reference sequence). V was trimmed by 0 bases and J by 10 bases, leaving 18 bases between them. The CDR3 consists of 15 residues. CDR3 region: CSARDRRQALRKLFF. The CDR3 DNA sequence: TGCAGTGCTAGAGATCGGCGACAGGCTTTGAGAAAACTGTTTTTT.

As concerns this clonotype: The junction and the germline gene differ at one end; a read error may be behind it. DNA of the CDR3: TGTGCCATCAGTGCCCCGGAACAAGAGACCCAGTGCTTT. Its translation: CAISAPEQETQCF. V usage is TRBV10-3 and J usage is TRBJ2-5; D unclear. Per germline, CDR1 ENHRY and CDR2 SYGVKD. The length of the CDR3 is 13 residues.

This clonotype was seen just once. Compared with germline, one end of the junction differs, possibly owing to a read error. The CDR3 DNA reads TGCGGTGCTAAGCAGGGGTATAATGAAAAACTGTTTTTT. Translation: CGAKQGYNEKLFF. The chain has TRBV20-1 and TRBJ1-4, with a weak D call TRBD1 (6 bases). The CDR3 is 13 residues long. Per germline, CDR1 DFQATT and CDR2 SNEGSKA (reference sequence).

This clonotype was detected many times. The CDR3 nucleotides read TGCAGCGTTGCCGATAATTATGAAAAACTGTTTTTT. The encoded protein is CSVADNYEKLFF. The rearrangement links TRBV29-1 to TRBJ1-4; D not certain. CDR1 SQVTM and CDR2 ANQGSEA come from the germline V gene. V gave up 4 bases and J gave up 6 bases, with 9 bases separating them. This CDR3 has 12 amino acids.

The J gene is TRBJ2-7, the V gene TRBV14; 9 bases match TRBD2. J was trimmed by 0 bases and V by 4 bases; bases with no gene match: 4. The CDR3 extends over 15 amino acids. CDR1 and CDR2 from the germline V gene are SGHDN and FVKESK. CDR3 region: CASSRSSGNSYEQYF. In DNA form, the CDR3 reads TGTGCCAGCAGCCGATCTAGCGGGAACTCCTACGAGCAGTACTTC.

This clonotype was found once. The V gene is TRBV7-8, the J gene TRBJ1-2; no reliable D call. The CDR3 sequence is 12 residues long. Germline V gene lookup returns CDR1 SGHVS and CDR2 FQNEAQ. V was cut by 0 bases and J by 7 bases, with 6 bases left in between. The CDR3 spells CASSLAEGGYTF. Written as DNA, the CDR3 is TGTGCCAGCAGCTTAGCGGAGGGTGGCTACACCTTC.

This clonotype was detected ten times or more. This sequence joins TRBV20-1 and TRBJ2-3; 12 bases are shared with TRBD2. Germline V CDR1 and CDR2: DFQATT, SNEGSKA (reference sequence). V was pared by 8 bases and J by 4 bases, with 13 bases of the junction left unmatched. The CDR3 is made up of 16 amino acids. CDR3 amino acids: CSPSFLLAGGSDTQYF. The CDR3 DNA reads TGCAGTCCCAGCTTCTTACTAGCGGGAGGTTCAGATACGCAGTATTTT.

As regards this clonotype: No conserved phenylalanine or tryptophan ends this CDR3, so it is likely a read error. The DNA is omitted, as the CDR3 cannot be located on it reliably, and the CDR3 follows TCRdb's listing. The chain uses TRBV10-3 and TRBJ2-6; no DNA check was done on the table's D call, TRBD2. The germline CDR1 and CDR2 sequences are ENHRY and SYGVKD. The CDR3 is 10 residues long, counting both termini. The CDR3 sequence is CAISWGLAGT.

This clonotype has only one observation. The rearrangement joins TRBV7-8 to TRBJ2-7, with 8 bases matching TRBD1. V was clipped by 2 bases and J by 5 bases; unmatched bases: 8. Germline CDR1 is SGHVS and CDR2 is FQNEAQ. The CDR3 extends over 15 amino acids. CDR3 region: CASSLSDRGTDEQYF. The CDR3 region has the DNA TGTGCCAGCAGCTTAAGTGACAGGGGCACGGACGAGCAGTACTTC.

Note on this clonotype: At one end, the junction sequence differs from germline, possibly due to a read error. V usage is TRBV13 and J usage is TRBJ1-1; D may be TRBD1 (5 bases). The germline V gene encodes CDR1 PRHDT and CDR2 FYEKMQ (reference sequence). The CDR3 runs to 13 residues. For the CDR3, the DNA is TGCGCCAGCAGCTTGAGCGGGGGCACTGAAGCTTTCTTT. This encodes CASSLSGGTEAFF. Based on the CDR3 plus reference TRBV13 and TRBJ1-1, the full variable domain is AAGVIQSPRHLIKEKRETATLKCYPIPRHDTVYWYQQGPGQDPQFLISFYEKMQSDKGSIPDRFSAQQFSDYHSELNMSSLELGDSALYFCASSLSGGTEAFFGQGTRLTVV.

With respect to this clonotype: One junction end disagrees with the germline gene, perhaps due to a read error. This chain uses TRBV4-1 with TRBJ1-4; D may be TRBD1 (5 bases). The CDR3 contains 15 residues. Germline values: CDR1 MGHRA, CDR2 YSYEKL. DNA for the CDR3: TGCGCCAGCAGCCAAGACCGACAGAGTAATAAAAAACTGTTTTTT. Its translation: CASSQDRQSNKKLFF.

The sample holds many counts of this clonotype. This chain joins TRBV6-1 and TRBJ1-5; D gene uncertain. V lost 5 bases and J 0 bases, leaving 2 bases between the germline ends. The V gene's germline CDR1 is MNHNS and CDR2 SASEGT. This CDR3 is built from 12 residues. The CDR3 sequence is CASSLSNQPQHF. The CDR3 bases are TGTGCCAGCAGTCTTAGCAATCAGCCCCAGCATTTT.

V gene TRBV20-1 combines with J gene TRBJ2-7, with TRBD2 matching 14 bases. The CDR3 consists of 17 residues. V lost 4 bases to trimming and J lost 3 bases; unmatched junction nucleotides: 11. Germline lookup yields CDR1 DFQATT and CDR2 SNEGSKA (reference sequence). The CDR3 here is CSAIAGTSGSRNYEQYF. The CDR3 coding sequence is TGCAGTGCTATTGCCGGGACTAGCGGGAGTCGGAACTACGAGCAGTACTTC.